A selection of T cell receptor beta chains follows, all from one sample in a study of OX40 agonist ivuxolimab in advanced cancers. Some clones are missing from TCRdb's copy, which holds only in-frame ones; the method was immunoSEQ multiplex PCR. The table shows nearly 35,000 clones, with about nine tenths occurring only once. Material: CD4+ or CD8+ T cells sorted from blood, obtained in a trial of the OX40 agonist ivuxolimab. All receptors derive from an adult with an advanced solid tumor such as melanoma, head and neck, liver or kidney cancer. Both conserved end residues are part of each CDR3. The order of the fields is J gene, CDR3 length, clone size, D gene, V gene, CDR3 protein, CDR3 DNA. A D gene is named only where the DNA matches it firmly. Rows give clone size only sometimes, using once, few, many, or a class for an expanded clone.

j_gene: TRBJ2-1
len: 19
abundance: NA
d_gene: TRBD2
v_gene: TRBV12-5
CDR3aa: CASGLGLAGGSSSYNEQFF
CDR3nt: TGTGCTAGTGGTCTTGGACTAGCGGGGGGCTCGAGCTCCTACAATGAGCAGTTCTTC

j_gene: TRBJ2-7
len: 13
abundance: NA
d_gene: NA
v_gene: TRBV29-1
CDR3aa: CSVESGSSYEQYF
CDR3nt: TGCAGCGTCGAAAGCGGCAGCTCCTACGAGCAGTACTTC

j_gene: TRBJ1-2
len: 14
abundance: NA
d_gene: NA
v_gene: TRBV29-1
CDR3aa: CSVKPPGSPRGYTF
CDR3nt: TGCAGCGTTAAACCTCCGGGGTCCCCTCGTGGCTACACCTTC

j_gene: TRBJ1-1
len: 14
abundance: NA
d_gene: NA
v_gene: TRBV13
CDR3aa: CASSPGFMNTEAFF
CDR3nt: TGTGCCAGCAGCCCAGGGTTCATGAACACTGAAGCTTTCTTT

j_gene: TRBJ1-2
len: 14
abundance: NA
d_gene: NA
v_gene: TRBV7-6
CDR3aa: CASSFQEANYGYTF
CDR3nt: TGTGCCAGCAGCTTCCAAGAAGCTAACTATGGCTACACCTTC

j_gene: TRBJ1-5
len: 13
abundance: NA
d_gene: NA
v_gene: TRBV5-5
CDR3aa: CASSTNPGEPQHF
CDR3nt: TGTGCCAGCAGCACAAACCCAGGGGAGCCCCAGCATTTT

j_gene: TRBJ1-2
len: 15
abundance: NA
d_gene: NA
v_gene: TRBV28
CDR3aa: CASSPPRDNLGGYTF
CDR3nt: TGTGCCAGCAGTCCGCCCCGGGACAACCTGGGAGGCTACACCTTC

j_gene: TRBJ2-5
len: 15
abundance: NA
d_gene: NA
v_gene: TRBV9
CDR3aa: CASSLNGNYQETQYF
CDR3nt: TGTGCCAGCAGCCTTAACGGAAATTACCAAGAGACCCAGTACTTC

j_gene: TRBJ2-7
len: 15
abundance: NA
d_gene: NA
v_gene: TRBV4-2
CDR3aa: CASSQPEPGSYEQYF
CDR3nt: TGTGCCAGCAGCCAACCGGAGCCCGGGTCCTACGAGCAGTACTTC

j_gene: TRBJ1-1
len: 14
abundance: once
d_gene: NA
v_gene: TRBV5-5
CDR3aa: CASSPWVGSTEAFF
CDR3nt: TGTGCCAGCAGCCCTTGGGTGGGGAGCACTGAAGCTTTCTTT

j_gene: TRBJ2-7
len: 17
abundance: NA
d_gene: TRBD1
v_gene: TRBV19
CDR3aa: CASSSKEGTGPTYEQYF
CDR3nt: TGTGCCAGTAGCTCCAAAGAAGGGACAGGGCCGACCTACGAGCAGTACTTC

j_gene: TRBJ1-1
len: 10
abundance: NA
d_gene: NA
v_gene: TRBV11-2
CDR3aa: CASSADGAFF
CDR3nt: TGTGCCAGCAGCGCCGACGGAGCTTTCTTT

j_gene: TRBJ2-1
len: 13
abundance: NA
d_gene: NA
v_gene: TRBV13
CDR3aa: CASSSGAYNEQFF
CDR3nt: TGTGCCAGCAGCTCAGGTGCCTACAATGAGCAGTTCTTC

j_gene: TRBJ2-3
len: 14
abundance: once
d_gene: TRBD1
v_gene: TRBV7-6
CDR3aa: CASSSEGAPDTQYF
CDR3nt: TGTGCCAGCAGTTCAGAGGGGGCCCCAGATACGCAGTATTTT

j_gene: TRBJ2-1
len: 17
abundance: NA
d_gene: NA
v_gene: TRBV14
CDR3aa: CASSQPSGPWGSNEQFF
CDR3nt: TGTGCCAGCAGCCAGCCTAGTGGTCCTTGGGGCAGCAATGAGCAGTTCTTC

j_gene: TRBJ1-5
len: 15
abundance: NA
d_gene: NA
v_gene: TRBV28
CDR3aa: CASSSDGASNQPQHF
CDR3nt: TGTGCCAGCAGCTCTGACGGGGCTAGCAATCAGCCCCAGCATTTT